A selection of T cell receptor beta chains follows, all from one sample in a study of beta chain features in type 1 diabetes. The assay was immunoSEQ multiplex PCR, and TCRdb's table has in-frame clones only and misses some. This sample has under 850,000 clones, with 13% found just once. The source material was naive CD4+ T cells from blood. These receptors came from a man in his late teens or twenties with type 1 diabetes. CDR3s include the opening cysteine and the closing phenylalanine or tryptophan. The D gene is left open where the match is weak.

v_call	d_call	j_call	cdr3_aa
TRBV29-1	NA	TRBJ1-2	CSVDPDNYGYTF
TRBV5-1	NA	TRBJ1-5	CASSLAPGADQPQHF
TRBV25-1	TRBD1	TRBJ2-7	CASSELWDSPYEQYF
TRBV7-9	TRBD2	TRBJ2-3	CASSFGTSGGFNTQYF
TRBV30	NA	TRBJ1-5	CAWSPPWGDNQPQHF
TRBV9	NA	TRBJ1-1	CASSPQTGLTEAFF
TRBV28	NA	TRBJ1-2	CASSRGDYGYTF
TRBV5-8	NA	TRBJ1-1	CASTPEPNTEAFF
TRBV9	NA	TRBJ2-5	CASNQGRSQETQYF
TRBV11-2	TRBD1	TRBJ1-1	CASSFLTGTGPLNTEAFF
TRBV9	NA	TRBJ2-7	CASSVRGASYEQYF
TRBV27	TRBD1	TRBJ2-7	CASSLWTGTYEQYF
TRBV6-6	NA	TRBJ1-2	CASSYKGDKPYGYTF
TRBV6-5	NA	TRBJ2-3	CAIAQVPLTDTQYF
TRBV7-9	TRBD2	TRBJ2-3	CASSLPGLAADTQYF
TRBV29-1	TRBD1	TRBJ2-7	CSVLETGTGGNEQYF
TRBV2	TRBD1	TRBJ1-1	CASRGTGARQEAFF
TRBV4-1	NA	TRBJ1-1	CASSQEEMNTEAFF
TRBV2	NA	TRBJ2-7	CASRRTAVYEQYF
TRBV10-3	NA	TRBJ2-5	CAIGGNEETQYF
TRBV11-2	NA	TRBJ1-1	CASSFKGDTEAFF
TRBV18	NA	TRBJ2-3	CASSPPGPEADTQYF
TRBV9	NA	TRBJ1-1	CASSEAWDTEAFF
TRBV10-3	TRBD1	TRBJ1-1	CAARDRDADEAFF
TRBV5-5	NA	TRBJ2-3	CASLEPGSTDTQYF
TRBV11-3	NA	TRBJ2-7	CASSPRGTSMGYEQYF
TRBV6-6	NA	TRBJ2-7	CASSHRDGDSYEQYF
TRBV30	TRBD1	TRBJ2-3	CAWSLTGDTQYF
TRBV30	NA	TRBJ1-1	CAWSLYSEAFF
TRBV5-1	TRBD1	TRBJ2-3	CASRTGTGRWITWYF
TRBV29-1	TRBD1	TRBJ1-1	CSVGAGGQTEAFF
TRBV5-1	NA	TRBJ1-1	CASSPLTGNTEAFF
TRBV15	NA	TRBJ1-5	CATSPTALDQPQHF
TRBV7-9	TRBD1	TRBJ1-1	CASSLGDRAGEAFF
TRBV7-9	NA	TRBJ2-5	CASSYPPGTQYF
TRBV27	TRBD1	TRBJ1-1	CASSLVLGGRTEAFF
TRBV6-5	NA	TRBJ1-1	CASMVAENTEAFF
TRBV19	NA	TRBJ2-2	CASSGRNTGELFF
TRBV5-1	NA	TRBJ2-5	CASSLAQPGTQYF
TRBV15	NA	TRBJ1-4	CATSRDPGTGNEKLFF
TRBV9	NA	TRBJ2-2	CASSVEPPGAANTGELFF
TRBV9	NA	TRBJ2-1	CASSTRHALQHEQFF
TRBV5-1	NA	TRBJ2-7	CASRQTGDYEQYF
TRBV6-5	TRBD2	TRBJ2-7	CASKGGGTYEQYF
TRBV27	TRBD1	TRBJ1-6	CASTFGGQGRSPLHF
TRBV20-1	NA	TRBJ2-3	CSASRGDTQYF
TRBV19	NA	TRBJ1-1	CASSTVSDTEAFF
TRBV6-1	TRBD1	TRBJ1-4	CASTRREGAYEKLFF
TRBV28	NA	TRBJ2-5	CASRGETQYF
TRBV7-9	TRBD1	TRBJ1-1	CASSRDSYTEAFF
TRBV2	NA	TRBJ1-2	CASSEWFGGYTF
TRBV7-2	NA	TRBJ2-1	CASSLDYNEQFF
TRBV4-1	TRBD1	TRBJ2-5	CASSGHDRVRETQYF
TRBV14	NA	TRBJ1-1	CASSLWTPNTEAFF
TRBV19	TRBD2	TRBJ2-1	CASSISTSGGKQFF
TRBV7-9	NA	TRBJ1-5	CASSLDGSGNQPQHF
TRBV4-2	TRBD2	TRBJ2-3	CASSLTTAGGQDTQYF
TRBV6-6	TRBD1	TRBJ2-1	CASSPGQGKPWNEQFF